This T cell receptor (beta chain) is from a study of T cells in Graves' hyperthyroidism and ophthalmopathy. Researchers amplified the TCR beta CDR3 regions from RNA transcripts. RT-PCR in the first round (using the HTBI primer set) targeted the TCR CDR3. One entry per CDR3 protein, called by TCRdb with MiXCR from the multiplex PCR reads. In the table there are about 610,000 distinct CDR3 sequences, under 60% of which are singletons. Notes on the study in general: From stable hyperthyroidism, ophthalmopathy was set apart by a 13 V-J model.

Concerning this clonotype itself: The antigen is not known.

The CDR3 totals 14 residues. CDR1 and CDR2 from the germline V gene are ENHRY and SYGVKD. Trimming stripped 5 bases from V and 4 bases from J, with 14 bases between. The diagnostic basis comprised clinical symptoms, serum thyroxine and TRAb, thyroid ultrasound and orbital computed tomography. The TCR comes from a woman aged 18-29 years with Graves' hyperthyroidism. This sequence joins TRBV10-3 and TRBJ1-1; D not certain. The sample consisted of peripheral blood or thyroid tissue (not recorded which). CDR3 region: CAISSSWATTEAFF. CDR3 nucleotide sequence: TGTGCCATCAGTTCTTCTTGGGCCACCACTGAAGCTTTCTTT.